This T cell receptor (beta chain) is from a study of radiation and T cells in renal cell carcinoma. General study findings and limits: From baseline, blood top tumor clonotypes peaked at 2 weeks post-radiation. No pretreatment tumor biopsies were available for baseline clonotypes.

Time point: blood 4 weeks post-SBRT, at nephrectomy. As for treatment: 15 Gy SBRT to primary tumor, nephrectomy 4 weeks later. Of note for this clone: Its specificity is not known.

Profiled with immunoSEQ multiplex PCR; TCRdb holds only in-frame clones, not every one. Of under 35,000 clones in the sample, 81% are singletons; the top ten hold 30% to 35%. This sample comprised blood, obtained from a patient whose treatment included radiotherapy and nephrectomy. The source is a man aged 55 to 69 with renal cell carcinoma.

CDR3 nucleotides: TGTGCCAGCAGCTTCCTAGCGGGAATACAAGAGACCCAGTACTTC. This codes for CASSFLAGIQETQYF. J is TRBJ2-5 and V is TRBV7-8; 9 positions match TRBD2. Trimming at V came to 3 bases and at J to 2 bases, leaving 4 bases not matched to a gene. Germline values: CDR1 SGHVS, CDR2 FQNEAQ. The CDR3 totals 15 residues.